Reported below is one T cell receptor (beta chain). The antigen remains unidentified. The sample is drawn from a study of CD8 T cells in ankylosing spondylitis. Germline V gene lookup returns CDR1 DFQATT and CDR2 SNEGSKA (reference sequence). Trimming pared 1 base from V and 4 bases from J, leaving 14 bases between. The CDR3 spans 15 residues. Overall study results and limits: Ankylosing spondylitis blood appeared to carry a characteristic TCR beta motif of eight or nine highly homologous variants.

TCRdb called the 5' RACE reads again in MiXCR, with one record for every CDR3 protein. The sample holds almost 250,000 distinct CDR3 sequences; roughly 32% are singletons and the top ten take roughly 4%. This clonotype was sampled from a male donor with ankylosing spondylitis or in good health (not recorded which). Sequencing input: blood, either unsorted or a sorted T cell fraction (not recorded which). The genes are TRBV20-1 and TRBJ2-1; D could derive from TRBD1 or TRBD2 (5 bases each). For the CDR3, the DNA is TGCAGTGCTAGAGCCCCTGGTGGGGGATACAATGAGCAGTTCTTC. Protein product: CSARAPGGGYNEQFF.